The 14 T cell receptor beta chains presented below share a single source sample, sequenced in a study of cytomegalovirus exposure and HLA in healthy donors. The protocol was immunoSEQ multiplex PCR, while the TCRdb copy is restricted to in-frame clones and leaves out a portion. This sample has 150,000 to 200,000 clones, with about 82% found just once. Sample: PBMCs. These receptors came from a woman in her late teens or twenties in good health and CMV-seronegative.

The CDR3: CASRAYRLDEQYF. In nucleotides, the CDR3 is TGTGCCAGCAGAGCTTATCGACTCGACGAGCAGTACTTC. This chain uses TRBV2 with TRBJ2-7; D uncertain. Germline loops: CDR1 SNHLY, CDR2 FYNNEI. V was shortened by 6 bases and J by 5 bases, with 14 bases between the two germline ends. There are 13 residues in the CDR3.

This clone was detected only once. The CDR3 nucleotides are TGTGCCAGCAGCGTAGACCCCATGCGGGGGACTTATGGCTACACCTTC. Encoded protein: CASSVDPMRGTYGYTF. The chain has TRBV9 and TRBJ1-2, with a tentative D call TRBD1 (5 bases). Germline loops: CDR1 SGDLS, CDR2 YYNGEE. V lost 0 bases to trimming and J lost 5 bases, with 17 bases between them. There are 16 residues in the CDR3.

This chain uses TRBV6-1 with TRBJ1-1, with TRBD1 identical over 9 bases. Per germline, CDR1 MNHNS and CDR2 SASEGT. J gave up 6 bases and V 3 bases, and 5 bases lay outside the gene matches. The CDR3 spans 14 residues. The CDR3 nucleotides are TGTGCCAGCAGTGAGACAGGGGGAGTCCCTGAAGCTTTCTTT. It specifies CASSETGGVPEAFF.

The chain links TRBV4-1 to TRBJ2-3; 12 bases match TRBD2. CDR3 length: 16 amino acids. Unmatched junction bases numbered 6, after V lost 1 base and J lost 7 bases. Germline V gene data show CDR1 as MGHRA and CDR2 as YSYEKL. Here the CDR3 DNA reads TGCGCCAGCAGCCAAGGCTCTAGCGGGGGGGCAAATACGCAGTATTTT. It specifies CASSQGSSGGANTQYF.

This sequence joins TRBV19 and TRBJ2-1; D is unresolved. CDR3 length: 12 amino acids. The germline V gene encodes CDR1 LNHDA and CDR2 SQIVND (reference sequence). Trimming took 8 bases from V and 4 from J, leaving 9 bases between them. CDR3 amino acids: CASWSGYNEQFF. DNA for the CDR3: TGTGCCAGTTGGTCCGGTTACAATGAGCAGTTCTTC. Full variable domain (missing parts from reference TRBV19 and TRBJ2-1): DGGITQSPKYLFRKEGQNVTLSCEQNLNHDAMYWYRQDPGQGLRLIYYSQIVNDFQKGDIAEGYSVSREKKESFPLTVTSAQKNPTAFYLCASWSGYNEQFFGPGTRLTVL.

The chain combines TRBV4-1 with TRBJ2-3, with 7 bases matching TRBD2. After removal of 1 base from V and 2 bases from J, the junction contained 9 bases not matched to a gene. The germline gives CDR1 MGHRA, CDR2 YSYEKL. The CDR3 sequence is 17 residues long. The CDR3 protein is CASSQGRTRSNTDTQYF. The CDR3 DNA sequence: TGCGCCAGCAGCCAAGGCCGGACTAGAAGTAACACAGATACGCAGTATTTT.

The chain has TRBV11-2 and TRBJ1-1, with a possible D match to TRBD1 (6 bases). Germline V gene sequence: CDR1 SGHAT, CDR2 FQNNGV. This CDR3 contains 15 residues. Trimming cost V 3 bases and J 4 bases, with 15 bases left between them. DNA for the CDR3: TGTGCCAGCAGCTTCATCAGGGGTCGAGGCACTGAAGCTTTCTTT. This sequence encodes CASSFIRGRGTEAFF.

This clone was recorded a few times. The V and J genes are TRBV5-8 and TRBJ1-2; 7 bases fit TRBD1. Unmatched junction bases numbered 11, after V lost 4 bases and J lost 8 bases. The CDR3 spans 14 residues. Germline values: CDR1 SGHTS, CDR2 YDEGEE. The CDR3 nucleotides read TGTGCCAGCAGCCAGCACGACAGGGCCGGGGGCTACACCTTC. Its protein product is CASSQHDRAGGYTF.

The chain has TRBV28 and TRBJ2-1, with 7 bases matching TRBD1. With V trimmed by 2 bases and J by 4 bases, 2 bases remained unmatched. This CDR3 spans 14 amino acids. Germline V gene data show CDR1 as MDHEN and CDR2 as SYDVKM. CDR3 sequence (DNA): TGTGCCAGCAGTTTACCGGACAGGTACAATGAGCAGTTCTTC. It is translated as CASSLPDRYNEQFF.

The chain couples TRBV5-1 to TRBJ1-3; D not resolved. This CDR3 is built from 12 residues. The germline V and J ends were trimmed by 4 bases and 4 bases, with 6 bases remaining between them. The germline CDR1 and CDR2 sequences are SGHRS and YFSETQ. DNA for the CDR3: TGCGCCAGCAGCGAGGAAGGAAACACCATATATTTT. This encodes CASSEEGNTIYF.

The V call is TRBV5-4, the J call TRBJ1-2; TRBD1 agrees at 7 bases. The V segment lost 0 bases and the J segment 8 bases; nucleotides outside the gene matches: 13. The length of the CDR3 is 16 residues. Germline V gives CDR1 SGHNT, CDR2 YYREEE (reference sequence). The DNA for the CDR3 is TGTGCCAGCAGCTTGGCCCTACGCGAGGGGGCGAGGGGCTACACCTTC. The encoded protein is CASSLALREGARGYTF.

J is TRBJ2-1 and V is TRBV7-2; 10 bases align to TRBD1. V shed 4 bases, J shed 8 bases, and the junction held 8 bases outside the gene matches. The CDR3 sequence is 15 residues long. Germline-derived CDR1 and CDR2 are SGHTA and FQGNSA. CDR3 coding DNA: TGTGCCAGCAGCTCGGGACAGGGGTATACGTATGAGCAGTTCTTC. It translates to CASSSGQGYTYEQFF.

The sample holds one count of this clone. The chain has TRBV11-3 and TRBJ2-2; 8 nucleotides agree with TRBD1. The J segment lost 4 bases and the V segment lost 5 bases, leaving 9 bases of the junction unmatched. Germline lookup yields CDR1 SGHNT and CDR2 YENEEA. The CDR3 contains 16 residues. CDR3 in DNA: TGTGCCAGCAGCCCGAAATGGACAGGGCGCACCGGGGAGCTGTTTTTT. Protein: CASSPKWTGRTGELFF.

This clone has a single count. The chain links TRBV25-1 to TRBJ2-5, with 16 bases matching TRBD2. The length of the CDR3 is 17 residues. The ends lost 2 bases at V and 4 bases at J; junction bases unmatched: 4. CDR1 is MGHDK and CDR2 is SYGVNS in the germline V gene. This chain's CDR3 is CASSERGLAGGPETQYF. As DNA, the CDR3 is TGTGCCAGCAGTGAACGGGGACTAGCGGGGGGGCCAGAGACCCAGTACTTC.